Below, 21 T cell receptor beta chains from the same sample are listed, as sequenced in a study of blood T cells in healthy people across ages. Using a J-beta primer mix together with a sample-barcoded 5' primer, a second PCR was run for roughly 6 to 12 cycles. TCRdb re-derived calls from the 5' RACE reads in MiXCR, one entry per CDR3 protein. The repertoire has roughly 900,000 distinct CDR3 sequences, around 48% of them found once; the top ten carry around an eighth. The source material was blood. These receptor sequences come from a man in his thirties or forties in good health.

This clonotype was detected once. J is TRBJ1-5 and V is TRBV6-1, with unresolved D. Germline values: CDR1 MNHNS, CDR2 SASEGT. This CDR3 is 13 amino acids long. The germline V and J ends were trimmed by 6 bases and 5 bases, with 11 bases remaining between them. The CDR3 spells CASSPFNYQPQHF. The CDR3 DNA follows: TGTGCCAGCAGCCCCTTCAACTATCAGCCCCAGCATTTT.

The chain links TRBV9 to TRBJ2-1; TRBD1 matches 7 bases. J was trimmed by 2 bases and V by 4 bases; bases with no gene match: 9. Germline values: CDR1 SGDLS, CDR2 YYNGEE. The CDR3 runs 16 residues. The CDR3 DNA sequence: TGTGCCAGCAGCCCCAACAGGGGATCAACCTACAATGAGCAGTTCTTC. Translating gives CASSPNRGSTYNEQFF.

This sequence joins TRBV3-1 and TRBJ2-7; 7 bases agree with TRBD1. From germline, CDR1 is LGHDT and CDR2 YNNKEL (reference sequence). This CDR3 contains 14 residues. V was clipped by 1 base and J by 6 bases; unmatched bases: 6. The DNA of the CDR3 is TGTGCCAGCAGCCAAGGACAGGGTCGGCGCGAGCAGTACTTC. Amino acid sequence: CASSQGQGRREQYF.

The rearrangement joins TRBV4-1 to TRBJ2-5; weak D call: TRBD2 (5 bases). Per the germline V gene, CDR1 is MGHRA and CDR2 is YSYEKL. The CDR3 consists of 14 residues. Trimming took 1 base from V and 2 from J, leaving 8 bases between them. The CDR3, as DNA: TGCGCCAGCAGCCAAGTGACGGGACAAGAGACCCAGTACTTC. Protein sequence: CASSQVTGQETQYF.

J is TRBJ1-5 and V is TRBV20-1, with D unclear. This CDR3 is 19 amino acids long. The germline V and J ends were trimmed by 6 bases and 0 bases, with 27 bases remaining between them. Germline CDR1 is DFQATT and CDR2 is SNEGSKA (reference sequence). In DNA, the CDR3 is TGCAGTGCCTACACGGAACTTTCATCTGTTTTGGGTAGCAATCAGCCCCAGCATTTT. Its translation is CSAYTELSSVLGSNQPQHF.

There are a few counts of this clonotype. The chain links TRBV24-1 to TRBJ2-5, with D uncertain. V was pared by 0 bases and J by 8 bases, with 6 bases between. The CDR3 loop spans 12 amino acids. From germline, CDR1 is KGHDR and CDR2 SFDVKD. The CDR3 region has the DNA TGTGCCACCAGTGATTTGAGTAAAACCCAGTACTTC. It yields the protein CATSDLSKTQYF.

The gene calls are TRBV9 and TRBJ2-4; the D is unclear. The ends were cut back, 0 bases at V and 2 bases at J, with 9 bases in the middle. The germline V gene encodes CDR1 SGDLS and CDR2 YYNGEE. The CDR3 contains 15 residues. CDR3 region: CASSVEVGSKNIQYF. In DNA form, the CDR3 reads TGTGCCAGCAGCGTAGAGGTAGGGTCCAAAAACATTCAGTACTTC.

This clonotype was seen a few times. The chain carries TRBV29-1 and TRBJ2-5, with 8 bases matching TRBD2. The germline gives CDR1 SQVTM, CDR2 ANQGSEA. With 5 bases clipped from V and 2 bases from J, the junction kept 10 bases outside the gene matches. The CDR3 consists of 15 residues. Written as DNA, the CDR3 is TGCAGCGTTCCGATCCTGGCGGGGGGTCAAGAGACCCAGTACTTC. This gives the protein CSVPILAGGQETQYF.

This clonotype was recorded a few times. V usage is TRBV29-1 and J usage is TRBJ1-1, with unresolved D. CDR1 SQVTM and CDR2 ANQGSEA come from the germline V gene. The CDR3 covers 14 residues. Trimming cost V 1 base and J 1 base, with 10 bases left between them. The DNA for the CDR3 is TGCAGCGTTGAAGCCGGGTCGGGGAACACTGAAGCTTTCTTT. Residues: CSVEAGSGNTEAFF.

V usage is TRBV7-2 and J usage is TRBJ2-1, with D perhaps matching TRBD2 (6 bases). The length of the CDR3 is 16 residues. Germline assignment: CDR1 SGHTA and CDR2 FQGNSA. Between the trimmed V and J ends, which lost 2 bases and 1 base, there was a span of 12 bases. The CDR3 bases are TGTGCCAGCAGCTTAACCCGCGGGGCTTCCTACAATGAGCAGTTCTTC. Its translation is CASSLTRGASYNEQFF.

This chain connects TRBV6-6 to TRBJ1-5; the D gene is possibly TRBD1 (6 bases). Between the trimmed V and J ends, which lost 2 bases and 1 base, there was a span of 9 bases. CDR3 length: 15 amino acids. Germline values: CDR1 MNHNY, CDR2 SVGAGI (reference sequence). The chain's CDR3 is CASSYPGTSNQPQHF. The CDR3 region has the DNA TGTGCCAGCAGTTACCCCGGGACAAGCAATCAGCCCCAGCATTTT.

There are a few counts of this clonotype. V gene TRBV28 combines with J gene TRBJ2-3, with 9 bases identical to TRBD2. Germline CDR1 and CDR2: MDHEN and SYDVKM. Trimming took 8 bases from V and 2 from J; bases not matched to a gene: 8. This CDR3 has 15 amino acids. This CDR3 is CASGEAGGITDTQYF. The CDR3 DNA sequence: TGTGCCAGCGGAGAGGCGGGGGGGATCACAGATACGCAGTATTTT.

The chain couples TRBV6-5 to TRBJ1-6; TRBD1 matches 7 bases. CDR3 length: 15 amino acids. Germline-derived CDR1 and CDR2 are MNHEY and SVGAGI. The trim removed 2 bases at V and 6 bases at J, leaving 4 bases unmatched. Here the CDR3 reads CASSYGGGFNSPLHF. The DNA of the CDR3 is TGTGCCAGCAGTTACGGAGGGGGCTTTAATTCACCCCTCCACTTT.

The chain links TRBV28 to TRBJ2-7, with 7 bases matching TRBD1. V dropped 10 bases and J dropped 3; count of bases not matched to a gene: 12. Germline assignment: CDR1 MDHEN and CDR2 SYDVKM. The CDR3 is 14 residues long. The CDR3 region is CATAIMGQLYEQYF. CDR3 DNA: TGTGCCACTGCGATTATGGGACAGCTCTACGAGCAGTACTTC.

This clonotype was detected many times. The chain has TRBV6-6 and TRBJ2-5, with D possibly being TRBD2 (5 bases). The germline CDR1 and CDR2 sequences are MNHNY and SVGAGI (reference sequence). CDR3 length equals 15 residues. V lost 3 bases, J lost 10 bases, and 21 bases lay in between. This CDR3 reads CASSYLGDPSMDQYF. In nucleotides, the CDR3 is TGTGCCAGCAGTTATCTGGGAGACCCCTCCATGGACCAGTACTTC.

This clonotype came up a few times. The CDR3 DNA sequence: TGTGCCAGCAGCAAGACTAGCGGGTCGGGCGGTGAGCAGTTCTTC. Protein product: CASSKTSGSGGEQFF. The V call is TRBV7-2, the J call TRBJ2-1; TRBD2 agrees at 10 bases. CDR1 SGHTA and CDR2 FQGNSA come from the germline V gene. J was trimmed by 9 bases and V by 5 bases; bases with no gene match: 10. The CDR3 loop spans 15 amino acids.

This clonotype was seen a few times. The CDR3 coding sequence is TGCAGTGCTAGTACCCTAACGGGGGGGACCTACAATGAGCAGTTCTTC. This codes for CSASTLTGGTYNEQFF. The rearrangement links TRBV20-1 to TRBJ2-1; 8 nucleotides match TRBD2. This CDR3 is built from 16 residues. Germline V gene lookup returns CDR1 DFQATT and CDR2 SNEGSKA (reference sequence). With 3 bases clipped from V and 2 bases from J, the junction kept 9 bases outside the gene matches.

As DNA, the CDR3 is TGTGCCAGCGTGGGGCGCAGGGGCGCTGAAGCTTTCTTT. It encodes CASVGRRGAEAFF. The chain links TRBV7-2 to TRBJ1-1, with D possibly TRBD1 on 6 matching bases. This CDR3 has 13 amino acids. The germline CDR1 and CDR2 sequences are SGHTA and FQGNSA. V was shortened by 8 bases and J by 6 bases, with 16 bases between the two germline ends.

The J gene is TRBJ2-7, the V gene TRBV7-9; 9 nucleotides line up with TRBD1. This CDR3 region has 18 residues. CDR1 is SEHNR and CDR2 is FQNEAQ in the germline V gene (reference sequence). Trimming cost V 2 bases and J 3 bases; bases outside gene matches: 14. CDR3 sequence reads: CASSLTEGTGKNYYEQYF. The CDR3 DNA sequence: TGTGCCAGCAGCTTAACGGAAGGGACAGGGAAGAACTACTACGAGCAGTACTTC. The complete variable domain, with remaining parts taken from reference TRBV7-9 and TRBJ2-7, reads DTGVSQNPRHKITKRGQNVTFRCDPISEHNRLYWYRQTLGQGPEFLTYFQNEAQLEKSRLLSDRFSAERPKGSFSTLEIQRTEQGDSAMYLCASSLTEGTGKNYYEQYFGPGTRLTVT.

The chain links TRBV10-2 to TRBJ1-1; D gene uncertain. The germline V gene has CDR1 WSHSY and CDR2 SAAADI. The ends were cut back, 10 bases at V and 0 bases at J, with 24 bases in the middle. The length of the CDR3 is 17 residues. The CDR3 sequence is CAKTSPWPASMNTEAFF. The DNA for the CDR3 is TGCGCCAAAACAAGCCCGTGGCCTGCCTCCATGAACACTGAAGCTTTCTTT.

The chain couples TRBV27 to TRBJ2-7; D is unclear. Germline loops: CDR1 MNHEY, CDR2 SMNVEV (reference sequence). The CDR3 is 13 amino acids. V lost 5 bases, J lost 1 base, and 9 bases lay in between. The CDR3 bases are TGTGCCAGCAGTGCAGCGTTGTCCTACGAGCAGTACTTC. This gives the protein CASSAALSYEQYF.